These 13 T cell receptor beta chains were all obtained from the same sample, sequenced in a study of OX40 agonist ivuxolimab in advanced cancers. TCRdb's table, derived via immunoSEQ multiplex PCR, lists solely in-frame clones and lacks some. Here the sample spans tens of thousands of clones, roughly 87% being singletons. The sequencing used CD4+ or CD8+ T cells sorted from blood, collected in a trial of the OX40 agonist ivuxolimab. These receptors all stem from an adult with an advanced solid tumor such as melanoma, head and neck, liver or kidney cancer.

The chain joins TRBV25-1 to TRBJ2-5, with TRBD2 matching over 8 bases. Per the germline V gene, CDR1 is MGHDK and CDR2 is SYGVNS. The CDR3 runs to 15 residues. Trimming cost V 5 bases and J 4 bases; bases outside gene matches: 9. The CDR3 protein is CASSTPGGGGETQYF. In nucleotides, the CDR3 is TGTGCCAGCAGTACCCCCGGGGGGGGAGGAGAGACCCAGTACTTC. Drawing the rest from reference TRBV25-1 and TRBJ2-5, the complete variable domain is EADIYQTPRYLVIGTGKKITLECSQTMGHDKMYWYQQDPGMELHLIHYSYGVNSTEKGDLSSESTVSRIRTEHFPLTLESARPSHTSQYLCASSTPGGGGETQYFGPGTRLLVL.

V usage is TRBV11-1 and J usage is TRBJ2-5, with 9 bases aligning to TRBD2. Trimming at V came to 0 bases and at J to 1 base, leaving 3 bases not matched to a gene. This CDR3 contains 16 residues. Germline CDR1 and CDR2: SGHAT and FQDESV (reference sequence). The CDR3 nucleotides read TGTGCCAGCAGCTTAGCGGCTAGCGGGGTCCAAGAGACCCAGTACTTC. This gives the protein CASSLAASGVQETQYF.

V and J are TRBV11-2 and TRBJ2-7; TRBD1 matches 8 bases. The CDR3 spans 14 residues. Germline V gene data show CDR1 as SGHAT and CDR2 as FQNNGV. Germline trimming cut 6 bases from V and 3 bases from J; bases unmatched to any gene: 7. The CDR3 DNA reads as TGTGCCAGCAGTTCGACAGGGGCTAACTACGAGCAGTACTTC. Amino acids: CASSSTGANYEQYF. The entire variable domain, with the rest obtained from reference TRBV11-2 and TRBJ2-7, is as follows: EAGVAQSPRYKIIEKRQSVAFWCNPISGHATLYWYQQILGQGPKLLIQFQNNGVVDDSQLPKDRFSAERLKGVDSTLKIQPAKLEDSAVYLCASSSTGANYEQYFGPGTRLTVT.

This clone showed up just once. V and J are TRBV29-1 and TRBJ2-1; D is unresolved. The V gene's germline CDR1 is SQVTM and CDR2 ANQGSEA. Trimming shortened V by 1 base and J by 1 base, and 8 bases separated the two germline ends. This CDR3 is built from 14 residues. CDR3 sequence: CSVEGVRSYNEQFF. The CDR3 region has the DNA TGCAGCGTTGAAGGGGTTAGATCCTACAATGAGCAGTTCTTC.

This chain joins TRBV28 and TRBJ1-1; D gene ambiguous. Trimming pared 2 bases from V and 4 bases from J, leaving 11 bases between. The germline V gene has CDR1 MDHEN and CDR2 SYDVKM. This CDR3 has 14 residues. CDR3 sequence reads: CASSLVGQRTEAFF. The CDR3 DNA reads as TGTGCCAGCAGTTTAGTGGGTCAACGCACTGAAGCTTTCTTT.

The chain recombines TRBV7-9 with TRBJ2-4; TRBD1 aligns across 8 bases. The length of the CDR3 is 14 residues. Germline trimming cut 1 base from V and 8 bases from J; bases unmatched to any gene: 4. Germline V gene data show CDR1 as SEHNR and CDR2 as FQNEAQ (reference sequence). In DNA, the CDR3 is TGTGCCAGCAGCTTAGACAGGGGGTATGACATTCAGTACTTC. Translated: CASSLDRGYDIQYF. The full variable domain, with the rest looked up from reference TRBV7-9 and TRBJ2-4, is DTGVSQNPRHKITKRGQNVTFRCDPISEHNRLYWYRQTLGQGPEFLTYFQNEAQLEKSRLLSDRFSAERPKGSFSTLEIQRTEQGDSAMYLCASSLDRGYDIQYFGAGTRLSVL.

V is TRBV19 and J is TRBJ2-1; 15 nucleotides line up with TRBD2. Trimming took 4 bases from V and 9 from J; bases not matched to a gene: 7. The germline V gene has CDR1 LNHDA and CDR2 SQIVND (reference sequence). The CDR3 is 16 residues long. This CDR3 reads CASSRTSGRAGIEQFF. The CDR3 nucleotides read TGTGCCAGTAGTAGGACTAGCGGGAGGGCCGGTATTGAGCAGTTCTTC.

The chain employs TRBV27 and TRBJ2-6; 9 bases are a match to TRBD1. Germline CDR1 MNHEY, CDR2 SMNVEV (reference sequence). The V segment lost 5 bases and the J segment 4 bases; nucleotides outside the gene matches: 9. CDR3 length: 17 residues. The CDR3 sequence: CASSPRDRARGANVLTF. The CDR3 coding sequence is TGTGCCAGCAGTCCCCGGGACAGGGCTCGGGGGGCCAACGTCCTGACTTTC.

This clone occurred a few times. The V call is TRBV2, the J call TRBJ2-3; D is uncertain. The CDR3 spans 15 residues. V shed 6 bases and J shed 2 bases, with 15 bases lying between them. In germline, CDR1 is SNHLY, CDR2 FYNNEI. The CDR3 coding sequence is TGTGCCAGCAGGTCGTGGGATCCCGTCACAGATACGCAGTATTTT. It yields the protein CASRSWDPVTDTQYF.

Here the CDR3 reads CASSIGGGRKYEQYF. CDR3 nucleotide sequence: TGTGCCAGCAGCATCGGCGGCGGGAGGAAGTACGAGCAGTACTTC. This chain connects TRBV11-2 to TRBJ2-7, with 8 positions matching TRBD2. Germline V lookup: CDR1 SGHAT, CDR2 FQNNGV. V was clipped by 5 bases and J by 4 bases; unmatched bases: 10. This CDR3 is 15 amino acids long.

The chain joins TRBV7-8 to TRBJ1-1; 8 bases agree with TRBD1. V shed 0 bases, J shed 12 bases, and the junction held 6 bases outside the gene matches. CDR3 length equals 13 residues. Germline CDR1 is SGHVS and CDR2 is FQNEAQ. This CDR3 is CASSLAPDRGSFF. In DNA form, the CDR3 reads TGTGCCAGCAGCTTAGCCCCTGACAGGGGATCTTTCTTT.

This clone has a single count. This chain links TRBV19 with TRBJ1-5, with D possibly being TRBD1 (5 bases). Per the germline V gene, CDR1 is LNHDA and CDR2 is SQIVND (reference sequence). The CDR3 sequence is 18 residues long. Deletions cut 4 bases from V and 0 bases from J, with 19 bases between. CDR3 DNA: TGTGCCAGTAGTAAGCGGTCGTCGTGGGACTATAGCAATCAGCCCCAGCATTTT. Protein: CASSKRSSWDYSNQPQHF.

This chain links TRBV9 with TRBJ2-5; 8 nucleotides align to TRBD2. The CDR3 length is 16 residues. The V gene end was trimmed by 0 bases and the J gene end by 5 bases; junction bases not matched to a gene: 9. Germline CDR1 reads SGDLS; CDR2 reads YYNGEE. The CDR3 loop is CASSVGWSGGRETQYF. As DNA, the CDR3 is TGTGCCAGCAGCGTAGGTTGGTCGGGGGGGCGGGAGACCCAGTACTTC.